This TCR beta chain was profiled in a study of molecular identifiers for immune sequencing clone quantification. In the study overall: Five portions were made in replicates from RNA of roughly 18,000 or 92,000 naive CD8 cells, and four underwent sequencing. The study, taken as a whole, reports: Identical barcode-sharing TCR molecules could lead to underestimated sizes for highly expanded clones.

TCRdb itself ran the PCR reads through MiXCR, one entry per CDR3 protein. The table has over 600,000 distinct CDR3 sequences, just under 20% seen once. This CDR3 has 17 residues. V lost 7 bases and J 7 bases, leaving 26 bases between the germline ends. The germline V gene has CDR1 LNHDA and CDR2 SQIVND (reference sequence). About this clonotype itself: The antigen remains undetermined.

The clonotype was recovered from a human donor in good health. Some libraries in this study had Jurkat cell RNA spiked in. Material for sequencing was naive CD8+ T cells from blood, with Jurkat cell RNA spiked in. Subset given: FACS-sorted CD8+CD4-CCR7+CD45RA+ naive T cells. The V gene is TRBV19, the J gene TRBJ1-5; possible D gene TRBD1, 6 bases. CDR3 DNA: TGTGCCAGTAAAATTTTTGGGGGGGCGAACCCCCGGCAGCCCCAGCATTTT. Its protein is CASKIFGGANPRQPQHF.